This paragraph reports one T cell receptor beta chain. Its antigen is not known. This sample is part of a study of memory CD4+ T cells and cytomegalovirus serostatus. Study-level results: Each of 67 CMV-associated TCRbeta sequences occurred in one to five individuals.

The sort gate was single viable CD3+CD4+CD8-CD45RO+ cells for memory CD4+ T cells. Losses at the gene ends were 0 bases for V and 3 bases for J; bases not matched to a gene: 3. CDR1 and CDR2 (germline): LNHDA, SQIVND (reference sequence). The CDR3 has 15 amino acids. Data came from immunoSEQ multiplex PCR; TCRdb stores just in-frame clones and leaves some out. The sample shows tens of thousands of clones, over 75% of them seen only once. Material: memory CD4+ T cells from blood. The TCR was taken from an adult in good health and CMV-seronegative. The chain recombines TRBV19 with TRBJ2-3, with 7 nucleotides matching TRBD2. The CDR3 sequence is CASSIDGGSTDTQYF. DNA for the CDR3: TGTGCCAGTAGTATAGATGGCGGGAGTACAGATACGCAGTATTTT.